This T cell receptor (beta chain) was found in a study of CD8+CD57+ T cells in acquired aplastic anemia. On the study more broadly: The mean DNA yield obtained from sorted CD4+ and CD8+ cells came to approximately 3 ug.

Patients sequenced had flow cytometry evidence of CD8+CD57+ cell expansion. As a group, the patients uniformly had severe acquired aplastic anemia. This clonotype appeared many times. The CDR3 has 15 amino acids. The germline CDR1 and CDR2 sequences are SEHNR and FQNEAQ (reference sequence). V lost 4 bases and J lost 6, with 16 bases in between. The study profiled TCR beta VDJ and CDR3 using genomic DNA as template. One entry per CDR3 protein results from TCRdb running MiXCR on the reads. Of hundreds of thousands of distinct CDR3 sequences listed, around three fifths were seen once; the top ten hold under 1.5%.

The chain uses TRBV7-9 and TRBJ2-1; D possibly uses TRBD1 or TRBD2 (5 bases each). The sequence was collected from a human donor with aplastic anemia. Sequenced: sorted CD4+, CD8+, or CD8+CD57+ T cells (not recorded which) from PBMCs. DNA for the CDR3: TGTGCCAGCAGCTCCCGAGGGGCGGCTTCCAATGAGCAGTTCTTC. Amino acids: CASSSRGAASNEQFF. The full variable domain, in which reference TRBV7-9 and TRBJ2-1 provide the parts outside the CDR3, is DTGVSQNPRHKITKRGQNVTFRCDPISEHNRLYWYRQTLGQGPEFLTYFQNEAQLEKSRLLSDRFSAERPKGSFSTLEIQRTEQGDSAMYLCASSSRGAASNEQFFGPGTRLTVL.